Listed below are T cell receptor beta chains from one sample, sequenced in a study of blood T cells in healthy people across ages. MiXCR, applied by TCRdb to the 5' RACE reads, yields one record per CDR3 protein. In the table there are approximately 1,000,000 distinct CDR3 sequences, 45% of which are singletons. Sequenced input: blood. Every receptor here comes from a woman aged 55-69 years in good health. CDR3s leave out the opening cysteine and the closing phenylalanine or tryptophan. Some rows mark clone size as missing; the rest say once, few, many or name a class of expanded clone.

CDR3aa	abundance	v_gene	j_gene
ASSLVGFTYNEQF	few	TRBV5-5	TRBJ2-1
AGSSDGGTDTQY	.	TRBV7-9	TRBJ2-3
SVDGGSGNNEQF	.	TRBV29-1	TRBJ2-1
ASSPTGVGGFTDTQY	.	TRBV27	TRBJ2-3
ASSQGGGFRANEQF	few	TRBV3-1	TRBJ2-1
ATSGSIIDDEQY	few	TRBV24-1	TRBJ2-7
ASSPTSGRARGYEQF	.	TRBV5-5	TRBJ2-1
ASSPDHPQGLGYT	few	TRBV7-3	TRBJ1-2
ASSPWTGHGDTQY	.	TRBV27	TRBJ2-3
ASSQENRVEETQY	.	TRBV4-2	TRBJ2-5
ASSLGYGRGAKNIQY	few	TRBV19	TRBJ2-4
ASGSLQGARNEQY	once	TRBV12-3/TRBV12-4	.
ASSPQGQKTQY	.	TRBV2	.
ASSPGQGLVETQY	few	TRBV6-5	TRBJ2-5
ASSFSAAAGLGGNEQF	few	TRBV7-2	TRBJ2-1
ASSLDHEEQY	few	TRBV7-2	TRBJ2-7
ASSSRSGTGGSPLH	.	TRBV6-6	TRBJ1-6
ASSLGPPSGRELGQF	few	TRBV7-9	TRBJ2-1
ASSFGTVPYNEQF	.	TRBV5-1	TRBJ2-1
SAGRATNEKLF	.	TRBV20-1	TRBJ1-4
SARDLAVSTDTQY	.	TRBV20-1	TRBJ2-3
ASRTKRARNQPQH	.	TRBV28	TRBJ1-5
ASSLETAENEQF	.	TRBV5-1	TRBJ2-1
SAYATNVWDRVGQPQH	.	TRBV20-1	TRBJ1-5
ASSKQSAGTFYEQY	.	TRBV5-1	TRBJ2-7
SAESGVSGSNEQF	.	TRBV20-1	TRBJ2-1
ASSPMSGGPRGNEQF	.	TRBV7-2	TRBJ2-1
ASSLDARGEQF	once	TRBV11-2	TRBJ2-1
ASSDRTGWTPHEQY	.	TRBV6-2/TRBV6-3	.